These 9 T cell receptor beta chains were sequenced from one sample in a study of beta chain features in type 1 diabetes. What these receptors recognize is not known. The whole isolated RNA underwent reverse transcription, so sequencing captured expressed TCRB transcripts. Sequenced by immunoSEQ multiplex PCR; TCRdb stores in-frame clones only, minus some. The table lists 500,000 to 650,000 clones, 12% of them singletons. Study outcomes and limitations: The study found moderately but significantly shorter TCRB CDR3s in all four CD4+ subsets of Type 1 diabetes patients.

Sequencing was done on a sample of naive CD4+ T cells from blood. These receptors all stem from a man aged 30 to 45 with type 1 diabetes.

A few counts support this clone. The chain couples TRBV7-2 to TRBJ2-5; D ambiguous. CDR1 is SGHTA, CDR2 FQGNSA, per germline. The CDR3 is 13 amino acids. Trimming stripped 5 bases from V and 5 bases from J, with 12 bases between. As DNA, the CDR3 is TGTGCCAGCAGCCGAAACATAGGGGAGACCCAGTACTTC. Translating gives CASSRNIGETQYF.

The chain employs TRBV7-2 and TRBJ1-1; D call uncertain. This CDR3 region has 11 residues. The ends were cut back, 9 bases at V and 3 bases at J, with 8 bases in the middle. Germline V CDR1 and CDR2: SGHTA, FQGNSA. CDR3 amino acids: CASLVDTEAFF. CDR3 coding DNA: TGTGCCAGTCTAGTTGACACTGAAGCTTTCTTT.

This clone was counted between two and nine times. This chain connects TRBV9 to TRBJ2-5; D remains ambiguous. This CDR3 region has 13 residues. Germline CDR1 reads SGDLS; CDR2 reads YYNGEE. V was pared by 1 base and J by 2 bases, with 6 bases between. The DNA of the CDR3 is TGTGCCAGCAGCGTAAACTTGCAAGAGACCCAGTACTTC. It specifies CASSVNLQETQYF.

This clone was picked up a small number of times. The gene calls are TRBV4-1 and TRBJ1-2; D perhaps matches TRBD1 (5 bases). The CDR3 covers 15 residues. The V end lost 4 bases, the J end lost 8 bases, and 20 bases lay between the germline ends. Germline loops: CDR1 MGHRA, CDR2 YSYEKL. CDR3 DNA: TGCGCCAGCAGCCCATCCCCCGGGACCTCGTTGGGCTACACCTTC. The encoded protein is CASSPSPGTSLGYTF.

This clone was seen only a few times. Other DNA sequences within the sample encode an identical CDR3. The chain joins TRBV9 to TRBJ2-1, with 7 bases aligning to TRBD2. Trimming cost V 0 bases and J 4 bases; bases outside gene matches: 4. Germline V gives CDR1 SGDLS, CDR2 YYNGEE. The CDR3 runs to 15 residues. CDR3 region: CASSVETGGYNEQFF. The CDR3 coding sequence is TGTGCCAGCAGCGTAGAAACGGGGGGATACAATGAGCAGTTCTTC.

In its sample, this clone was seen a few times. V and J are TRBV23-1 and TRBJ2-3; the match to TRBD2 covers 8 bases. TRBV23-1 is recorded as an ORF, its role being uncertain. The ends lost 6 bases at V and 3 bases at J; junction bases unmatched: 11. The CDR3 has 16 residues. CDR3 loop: CASSPRAGGQTDTQYF. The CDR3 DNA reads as TGCGCCAGCAGCCCCAGGGCGGGGGGCCAAACAGATACGCAGTATTTT.

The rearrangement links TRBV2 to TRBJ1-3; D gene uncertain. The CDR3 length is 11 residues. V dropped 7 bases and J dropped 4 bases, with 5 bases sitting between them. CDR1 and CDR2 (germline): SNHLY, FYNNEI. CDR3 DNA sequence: TGTGCCAGCACGGGAGGAAACACCATATATTTT. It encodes CASTGGNTIYF.

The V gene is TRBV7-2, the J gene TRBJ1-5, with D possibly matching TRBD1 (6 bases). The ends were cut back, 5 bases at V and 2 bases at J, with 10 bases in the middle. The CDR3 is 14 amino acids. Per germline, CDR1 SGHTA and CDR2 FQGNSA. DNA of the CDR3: TGTGCCAGCAGCGGCAGACAGGGCAATCAGCCCCAGCATTTT. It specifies CASSGRQGNQPQHF. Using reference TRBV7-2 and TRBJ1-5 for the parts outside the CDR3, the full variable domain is GAGVSQSPSNKVTEKGKDVELRCDPISGHTALYWYRQSLGQGLEFLIYFQGNSAPDKSGLPSDRFSAERTGGSVSTLTIQRTQQEDSAVYLCASSGRQGNQPQHFGDGTRLSIL.

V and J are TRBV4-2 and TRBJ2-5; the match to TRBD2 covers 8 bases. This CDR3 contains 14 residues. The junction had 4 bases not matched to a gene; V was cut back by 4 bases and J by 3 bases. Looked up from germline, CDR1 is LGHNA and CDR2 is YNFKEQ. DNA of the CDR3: TGTGCCAGCAGCCGGGGACTAGACGAAGAGACCCAGTACTTC. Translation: CASSRGLDEETQYF.